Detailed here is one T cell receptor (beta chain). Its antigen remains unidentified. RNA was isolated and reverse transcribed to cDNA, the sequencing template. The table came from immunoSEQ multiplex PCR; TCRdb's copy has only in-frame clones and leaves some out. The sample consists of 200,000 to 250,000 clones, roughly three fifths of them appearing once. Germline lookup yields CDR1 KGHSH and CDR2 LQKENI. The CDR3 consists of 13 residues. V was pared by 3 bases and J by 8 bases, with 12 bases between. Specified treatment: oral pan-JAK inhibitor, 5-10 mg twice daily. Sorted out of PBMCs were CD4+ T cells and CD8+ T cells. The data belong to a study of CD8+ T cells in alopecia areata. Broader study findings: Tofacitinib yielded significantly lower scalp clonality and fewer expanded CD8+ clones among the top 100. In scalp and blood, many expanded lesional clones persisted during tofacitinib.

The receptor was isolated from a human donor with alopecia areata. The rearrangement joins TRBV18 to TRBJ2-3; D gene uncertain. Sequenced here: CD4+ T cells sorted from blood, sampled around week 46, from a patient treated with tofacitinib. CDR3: CASSPSLTSTQYF. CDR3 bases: TGTGCCAGCTCACCGAGTCTAACCTCTACGCAGTATTTT.